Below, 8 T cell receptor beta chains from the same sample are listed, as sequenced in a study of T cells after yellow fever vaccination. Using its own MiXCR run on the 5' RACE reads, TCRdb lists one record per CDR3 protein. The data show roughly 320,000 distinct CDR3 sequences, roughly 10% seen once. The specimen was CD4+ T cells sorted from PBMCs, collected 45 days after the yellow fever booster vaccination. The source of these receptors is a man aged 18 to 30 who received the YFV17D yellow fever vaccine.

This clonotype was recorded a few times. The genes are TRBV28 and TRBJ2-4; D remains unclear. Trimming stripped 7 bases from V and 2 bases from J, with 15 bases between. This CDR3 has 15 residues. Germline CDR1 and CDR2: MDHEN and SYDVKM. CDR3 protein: CASTPRSASKNIQYF. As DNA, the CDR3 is TGTGCCAGCACCCCTCGCTCCGCTTCCAAAAACATTCAGTACTTC.

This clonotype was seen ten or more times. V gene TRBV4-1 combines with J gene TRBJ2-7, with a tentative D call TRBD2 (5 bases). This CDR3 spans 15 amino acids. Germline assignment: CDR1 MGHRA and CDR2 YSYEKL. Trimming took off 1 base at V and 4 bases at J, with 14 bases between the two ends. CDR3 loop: CASSQVGRGRYEQYF. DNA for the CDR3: TGCGCCAGCAGCCAAGTCGGCCGGGGTCGTTACGAGCAGTACTTC.

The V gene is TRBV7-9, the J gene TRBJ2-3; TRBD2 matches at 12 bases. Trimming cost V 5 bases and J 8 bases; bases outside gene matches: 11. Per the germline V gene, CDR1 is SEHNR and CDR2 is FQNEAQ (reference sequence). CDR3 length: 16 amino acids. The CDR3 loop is CASSQTSGGLSGTQYF. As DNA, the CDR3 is TGTGCCAGCAGCCAGACTAGCGGGGGCCTTAGCGGTACGCAGTATTTT.

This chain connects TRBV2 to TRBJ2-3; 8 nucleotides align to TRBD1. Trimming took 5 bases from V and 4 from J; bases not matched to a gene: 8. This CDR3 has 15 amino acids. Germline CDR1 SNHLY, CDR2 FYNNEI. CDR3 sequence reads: CASSPATGVADTQYF. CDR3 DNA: TGTGCCAGCAGTCCCGCGACAGGGGTGGCAGATACGCAGTATTTT.

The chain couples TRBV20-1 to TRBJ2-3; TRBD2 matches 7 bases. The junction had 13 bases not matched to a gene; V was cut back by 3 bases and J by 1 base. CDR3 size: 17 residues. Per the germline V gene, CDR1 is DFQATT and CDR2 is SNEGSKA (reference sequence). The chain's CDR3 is CSASVTWGGGGTDTQYF. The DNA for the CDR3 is TGCAGTGCTAGCGTTACCTGGGGGGGAGGGGGCACAGATACGCAGTATTTT.

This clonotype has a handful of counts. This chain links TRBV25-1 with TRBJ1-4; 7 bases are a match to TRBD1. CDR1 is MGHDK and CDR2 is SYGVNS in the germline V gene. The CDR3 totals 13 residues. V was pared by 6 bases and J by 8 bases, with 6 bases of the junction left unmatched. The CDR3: CASRGEGGEKLFF. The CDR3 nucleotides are TGTGCCAGCAGGGGAGAAGGGGGCGAAAAACTGTTTTTT.

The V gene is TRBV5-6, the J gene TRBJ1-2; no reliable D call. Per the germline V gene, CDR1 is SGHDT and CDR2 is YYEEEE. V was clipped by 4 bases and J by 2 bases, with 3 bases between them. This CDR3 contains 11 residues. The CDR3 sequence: CASSKNYGYTF. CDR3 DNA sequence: TGTGCCAGCAGCAAGAACTATGGCTACACCTTC. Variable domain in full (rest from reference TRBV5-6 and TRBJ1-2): DAGVTQSPTHLIKTRGQQVTLRCSPKSGHDTVSWYQQALGQGPQFIFQYYEEEERQRGNFPDRFSGHQFPNYSSELNVNALLLGDSALYLCASSKNYGYTFGSGTRLTVV.

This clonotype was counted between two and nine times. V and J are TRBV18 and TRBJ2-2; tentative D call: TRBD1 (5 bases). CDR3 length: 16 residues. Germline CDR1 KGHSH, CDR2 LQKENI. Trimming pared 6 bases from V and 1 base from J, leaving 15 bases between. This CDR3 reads CASSRQSAQNTGELFF. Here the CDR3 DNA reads TGTGCCAGCTCTAGACAGTCCGCCCAGAACACCGGGGAGCTGTTTTTT.